This T cell receptor beta chain was recovered during a study of human T cells and chemical hapten exposure. Time point meaning: pre-sensitization, week 0. As to treatment: therapeutic diphenylcyclopropenone sensitization with weekly scalp DPC. MiXCR, applied by TCRdb to the RACE reads, yields one record per CDR3 protein. Of about 120,000 distinct CDR3 sequences listed, roughly 14% are singletons. J lost 9 bases, V lost 1 base, and 7 bases had no gene match. From germline, CDR1 is KGHSH and CDR2 LQKENI. The CDR3 is 14 amino acids. This specimen was whole blood, taken in connection with sensitization to the hapten diphenylcyclopropenone (DPC). V is TRBV18 and J is TRBJ1-1, with 8 bases that match TRBD1. The source is a woman younger than 35 with alopecia areata. Some clones in this sample may be carry-over from other donors' samples. The CDR3 coding sequence is TGTGCCAGCTCACCACAAGGGACAGGACAAAAAGCTTTCTTT. Its protein is CASSPQGTGQKAFF.